This is a list of T cell receptor beta chains from one sample in a study of low-dose radiotherapy and immunotherapy resistance in tumors. TCRdb re-derived calls from the reads in MiXCR, one entry per CDR3 protein. The repertoire holds 30,000 to 40,000 distinct CDR3 sequences, with less than 25% as singletons. Material: PBMCs, obtained after low-dose radiotherapy plus immunotherapy. These receptor sequences come from a female donor with ovarian cancer. CDR3s leave out the opening cysteine and the closing phenylalanine or tryptophan. The listing skips clone size in some rows; elsewhere it reads once, few, many or a size class.

V gene: TRBV5-1
clone size: many
J gene: TRBJ2-7
CDR3 protein: ASSHGTSGYEQY

V gene: TRBV29-1
clone size: many
J gene: TRBJ2-1
CDR3 protein: SVTRLAGGPDEQF

V gene: TRBV3-1
clone size: .
J gene: TRBJ2-5
CDR3 protein: ASSQTGETQY

V gene: TRBV5-8
clone size: few
J gene: TRBJ2-2
CDR3 protein: ASSLAQNTGELF

V gene: TRBV6-5
clone size: medium-sized
J gene: TRBJ2-7
CDR3 protein: ASTRNGIGYEQY

V gene: TRBV10-3
clone size: .
J gene: TRBJ2-3
CDR3 protein: AISAESGGDTQY

V gene: TRBV4-1
clone size: many
J gene: TRBJ1-1
CDR3 protein: ASSSPGGRGSTEAF

V gene: TRBV5-1
clone size: many
J gene: TRBJ1-2
CDR3 protein: ASSLGTGVGGYT

V gene: TRBV28
clone size: many
J gene: TRBJ2-1
CDR3 protein: ASSSRVSSYNEQF

V gene: TRBV20-1
clone size: many
J gene: TRBJ2-1
CDR3 protein: SGLRLEDNEQF

V gene: TRBV5-1
clone size: .
J gene: TRBJ2-7
CDR3 protein: ASSREYEQY

V gene: TRBV11-2
clone size: many
J gene: TRBJ2-7
CDR3 protein: ASSFAGAGEQY

V gene: TRBV7-6
clone size: many
J gene: TRBJ2-3
CDR3 protein: ASSFGTAGSGDTQY

V gene: TRBV6-6
clone size: .
J gene: TRBJ2-5
CDR3 protein: ASSFPTVQETQY

V gene: TRBV19
clone size: many
J gene: TRBJ1-5
CDR3 protein: ASSIEGNNQPQH

V gene: TRBV18
clone size: many
J gene: TRBJ2-5
CDR3 protein: ASSPRGRTGSYQETQY

V gene: TRBV25-1
clone size: .
J gene: TRBJ2-7
CDR3 protein: ASSDSVETSGYEQY

V gene: TRBV6-2/TRBV6-3
clone size: many
J gene: TRBJ1-1
CDR3 protein: ASSETNLMNTEAF

V gene: TRBV7-6
clone size: many
J gene: TRBJ2-7
CDR3 protein: ASSPRLAGGDEQY

V gene: TRBV6-8
clone size: .
J gene: TRBJ1-5
CDR3 protein: ASSLRDNQPQH

V gene: TRBV28
clone size: many
J gene: TRBJ2-5
CDR3 protein: ASSPSAGTGIETQY

V gene: TRBV9
clone size: many
J gene: TRBJ1-1
CDR3 protein: ASSRKGGTEAF

V gene: TRBV5-1
clone size: few
J gene: TRBJ2-1
CDR3 protein: ASSLTSGTVFYEQF

V gene: TRBV2
clone size: many
J gene: TRBJ2-1
CDR3 protein: ASSVSNEQF

V gene: TRBV28
clone size: many
J gene: TRBJ2-1
CDR3 protein: ASSLGTGSYNEQF

V gene: TRBV13
clone size: .
J gene: TRBJ2-5
CDR3 protein: ASSLRDTEETQY

V gene: TRBV20-1
clone size: many
J gene: TRBJ2-7
CDR3 protein: SATRTSGRGVTYEQY

V gene: TRBV24-1
clone size: few
J gene: TRBJ2-2
CDR3 protein: ATSDVLGIGRGGELF

V gene: TRBV7-9
clone size: many
J gene: TRBJ1-1
CDR3 protein: ASSFTGDGDTEAF

V gene: TRBV4-1
clone size: many
J gene: TRBJ2-5
CDR3 protein: ASSQDTRRAGETQY

V gene: TRBV27
clone size: many
J gene: TRBJ1-2
CDR3 protein: ASANLNYGYT

V gene: TRBV28
clone size: many
J gene: TRBJ1-4
CDR3 protein: ASSLRQGGEKLF

V gene: TRBV7-9
clone size: many
J gene: TRBJ2-1
CDR3 protein: ASTLDGGYNEQF

V gene: TRBV7-8
clone size: .
J gene: TRBJ1-5
CDR3 protein: ASSPGTGDNQPQH

V gene: TRBV21-1
clone size: many
J gene: TRBJ2-7
CDR3 protein: ASRVGSRNGRLPVYEQY

V gene: TRBV5-1
clone size: many
J gene: TRBJ1-1
CDR3 protein: ASSLVTSGSTEAF

V gene: TRBV24-1
clone size: many
J gene: TRBJ2-1
CDR3 protein: ATRTSGTGNEQF

V gene: TRBV10-3
clone size: many
J gene: TRBJ1-1
CDR3 protein: AISESTGSRYTEAF

V gene: TRBV29-1
clone size: many
J gene: TRBJ1-1
CDR3 protein: SGMGQINTEAF

V gene: TRBV5-4
clone size: .
J gene: TRBJ1-2
CDR3 protein: ASSLTGGLGYGYT

V gene: TRBV27
clone size: many
J gene: TRBJ2-3
CDR3 protein: ASSPTGISTDTQY

V gene: TRBV27
clone size: many
J gene: TRBJ2-2
CDR3 protein: ASSTDTGELF

V gene: TRBV5-1
clone size: many
J gene: TRBJ2-2
CDR3 protein: ASSLALLAGTGELF